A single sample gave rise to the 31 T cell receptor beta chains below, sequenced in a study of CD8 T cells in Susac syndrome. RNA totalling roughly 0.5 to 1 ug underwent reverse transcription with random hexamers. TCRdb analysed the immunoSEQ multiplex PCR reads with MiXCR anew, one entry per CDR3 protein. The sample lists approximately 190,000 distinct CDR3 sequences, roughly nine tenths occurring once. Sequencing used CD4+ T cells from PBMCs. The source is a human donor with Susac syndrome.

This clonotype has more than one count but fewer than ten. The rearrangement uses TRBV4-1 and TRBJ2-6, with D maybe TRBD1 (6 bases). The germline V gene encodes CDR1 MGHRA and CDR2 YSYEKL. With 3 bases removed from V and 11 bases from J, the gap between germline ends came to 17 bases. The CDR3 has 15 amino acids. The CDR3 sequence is CASSHSGTPIDVLTF. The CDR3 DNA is TGCGCCAGCAGCCACTCCGGGACACCTATCGACGTCCTGACTTTC.

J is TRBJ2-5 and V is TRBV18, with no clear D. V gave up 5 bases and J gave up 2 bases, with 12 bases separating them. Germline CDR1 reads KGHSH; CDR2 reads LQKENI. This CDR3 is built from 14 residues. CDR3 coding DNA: TGTGCCAGCTCAAACCCGGGCCTTCAAGAGACCCAGTACTTC. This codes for CASSNPGLQETQYF.

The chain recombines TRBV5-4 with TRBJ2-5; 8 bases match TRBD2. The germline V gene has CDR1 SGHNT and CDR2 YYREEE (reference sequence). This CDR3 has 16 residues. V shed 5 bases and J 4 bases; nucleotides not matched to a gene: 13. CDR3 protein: CASSPGLAHTGETQYF. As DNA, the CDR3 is TGTGCCAGCAGTCCCGGACTAGCTCACACGGGAGAGACCCAGTACTTC.

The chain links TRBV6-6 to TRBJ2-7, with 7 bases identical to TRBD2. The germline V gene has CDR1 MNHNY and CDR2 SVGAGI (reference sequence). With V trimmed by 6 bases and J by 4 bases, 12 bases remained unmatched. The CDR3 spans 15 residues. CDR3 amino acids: CASSNRDYQTYEQYF. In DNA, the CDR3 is TGTGCCAGCAGCAACCGGGACTACCAAACTTACGAGCAGTACTTC.

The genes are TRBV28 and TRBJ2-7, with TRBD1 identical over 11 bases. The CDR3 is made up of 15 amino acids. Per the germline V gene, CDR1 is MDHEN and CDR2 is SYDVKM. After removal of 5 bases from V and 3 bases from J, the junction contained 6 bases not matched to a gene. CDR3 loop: CASSGAGQGVYEQYF. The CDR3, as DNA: TGTGCCAGCAGTGGGGCGGGACAGGGGGTCTACGAGCAGTACTTC.

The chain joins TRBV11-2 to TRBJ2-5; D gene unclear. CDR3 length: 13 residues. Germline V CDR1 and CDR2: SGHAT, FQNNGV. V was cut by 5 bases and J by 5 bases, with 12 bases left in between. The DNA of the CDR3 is TGTGCCAGCAGCAAACAAGAGAAGGAGACCCAGTACTTC. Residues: CASSKQEKETQYF.

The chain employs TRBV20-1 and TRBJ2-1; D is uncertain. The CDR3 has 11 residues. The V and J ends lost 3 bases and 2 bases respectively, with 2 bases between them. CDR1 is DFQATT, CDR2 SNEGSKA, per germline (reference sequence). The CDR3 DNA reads TGCAGTGCTAGCCCCTACAATGAGCAGTTCTTC. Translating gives CSASPYNEQFF.

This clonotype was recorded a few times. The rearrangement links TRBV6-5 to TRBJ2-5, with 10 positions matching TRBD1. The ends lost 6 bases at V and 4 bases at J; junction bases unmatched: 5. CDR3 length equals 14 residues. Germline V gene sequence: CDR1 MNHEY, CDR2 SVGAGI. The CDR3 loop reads CASSRDRGGETQYF. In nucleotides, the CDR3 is TGTGCCAGCAGCCGGGACAGGGGCGGAGAGACCCAGTACTTC.

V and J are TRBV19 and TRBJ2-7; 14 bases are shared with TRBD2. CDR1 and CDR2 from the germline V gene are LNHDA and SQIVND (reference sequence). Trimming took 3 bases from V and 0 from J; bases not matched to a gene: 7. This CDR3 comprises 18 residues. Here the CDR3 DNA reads TGTGCCAGTAGTATTCGAGGGACTAGCGGGAGTTACTCCTACGAGCAGTACTTC. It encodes CASSIRGTSGSYSYEQYF. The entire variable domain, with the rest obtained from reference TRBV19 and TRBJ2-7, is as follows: DGGITQSPKYLFRKEGQNVTLSCEQNLNHDAMYWYRQDPGQGLRLIYYSQIVNDFQKGDIAEGYSVSREKKESFPLTVTSAQKNPTAFYLCASSIRGTSGSYSYEQYFGPGTRLTVT.

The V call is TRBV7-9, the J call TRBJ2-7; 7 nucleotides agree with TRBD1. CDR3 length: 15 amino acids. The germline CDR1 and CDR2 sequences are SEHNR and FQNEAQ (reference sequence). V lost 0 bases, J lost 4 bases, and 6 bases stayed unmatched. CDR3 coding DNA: TGTGCCAGCAGCTTAGCATGGGACAGCTCTTACGAGCAGTACTTC. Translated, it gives CASSLAWDSSYEQYF.

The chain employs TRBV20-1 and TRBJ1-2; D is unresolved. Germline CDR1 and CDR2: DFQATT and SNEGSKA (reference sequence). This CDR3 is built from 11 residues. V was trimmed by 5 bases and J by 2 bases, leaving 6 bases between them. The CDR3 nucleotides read TGCAGTGCTCATATAAACTATGGCTACACCTTC. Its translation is CSAHINYGYTF.

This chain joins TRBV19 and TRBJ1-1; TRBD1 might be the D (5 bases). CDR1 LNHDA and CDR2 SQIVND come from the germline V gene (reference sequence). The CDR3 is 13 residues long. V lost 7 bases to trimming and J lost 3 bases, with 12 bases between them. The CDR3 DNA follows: TGTGCCAGTACTCAGGTGGGGGACACTGAAGCTTTCTTT. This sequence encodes CASTQVGDTEAFF.

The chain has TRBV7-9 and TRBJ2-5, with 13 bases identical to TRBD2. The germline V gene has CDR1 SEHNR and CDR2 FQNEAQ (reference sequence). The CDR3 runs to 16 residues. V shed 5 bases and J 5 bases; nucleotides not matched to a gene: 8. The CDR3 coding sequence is TGTGCCAGCAGCCACGGGACTAGCGGGATGACGGAGACCCAGTACTTC. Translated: CASSHGTSGMTETQYF.

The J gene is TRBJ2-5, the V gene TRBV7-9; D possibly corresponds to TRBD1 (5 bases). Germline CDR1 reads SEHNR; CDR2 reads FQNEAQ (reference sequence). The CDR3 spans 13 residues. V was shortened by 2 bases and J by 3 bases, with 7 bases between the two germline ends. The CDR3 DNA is TGTGCCAGCAGCTTATTAGGGGAAGAGACCCAGTACTTC. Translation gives CASSLLGEETQYF.

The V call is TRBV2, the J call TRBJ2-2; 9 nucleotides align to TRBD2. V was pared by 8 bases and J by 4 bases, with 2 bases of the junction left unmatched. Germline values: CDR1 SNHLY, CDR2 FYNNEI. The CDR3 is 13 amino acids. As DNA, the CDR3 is TGTGCCAGCCGGCGGGGGGGCACCGGGGAGCTGTTTTTT. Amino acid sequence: CASRRGGTGELFF.

CDR3 in amino acids: CASSSPGLAGFSTDTQYF. DNA for the CDR3: TGTGCCAGCAGCTCCCCGGGACTAGCGGGGTTTAGCACAGATACGCAGTATTTT. This chain connects TRBV5-6 to TRBJ2-3, with TRBD2 matching over 13 bases. V shed 3 bases, J shed 0 bases, and the junction held 7 bases outside the gene matches. The length of the CDR3 is 18 residues. Germline V gives CDR1 SGHDT, CDR2 YYEEEE.

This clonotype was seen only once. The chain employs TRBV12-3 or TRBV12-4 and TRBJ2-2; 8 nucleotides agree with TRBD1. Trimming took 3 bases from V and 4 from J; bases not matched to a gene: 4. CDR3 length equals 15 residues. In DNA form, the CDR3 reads TGTGCCAGCAGTTTGTTTACAGGGGGCACCGGGGAGCTGTTTTTT. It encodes CASSLFTGGTGELFF.

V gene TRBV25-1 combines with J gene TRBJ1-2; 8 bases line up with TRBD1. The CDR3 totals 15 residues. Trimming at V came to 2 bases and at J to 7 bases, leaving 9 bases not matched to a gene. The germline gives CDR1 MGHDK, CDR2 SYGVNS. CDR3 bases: TGTGCCAGCAGTGAACTCGGACAGGGAAATTTTGGCTACACCTTC. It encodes CASSELGQGNFGYTF.

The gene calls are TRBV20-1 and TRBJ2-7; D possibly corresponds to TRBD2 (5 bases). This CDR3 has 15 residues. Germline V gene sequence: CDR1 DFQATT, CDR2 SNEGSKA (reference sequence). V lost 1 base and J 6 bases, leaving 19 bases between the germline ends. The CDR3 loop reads CSARGFGVKGSEQYF. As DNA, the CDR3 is TGCAGTGCTAGAGGGTTCGGGGTAAAAGGAAGCGAGCAGTACTTC.

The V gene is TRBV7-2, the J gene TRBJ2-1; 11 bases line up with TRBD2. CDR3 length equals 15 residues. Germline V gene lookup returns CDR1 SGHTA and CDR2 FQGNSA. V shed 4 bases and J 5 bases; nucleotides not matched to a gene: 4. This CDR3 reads CASSSVAGGHNEQFF. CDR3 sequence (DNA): TGTGCCAGCAGCTCCGTAGCGGGAGGGCACAATGAGCAGTTCTTC.

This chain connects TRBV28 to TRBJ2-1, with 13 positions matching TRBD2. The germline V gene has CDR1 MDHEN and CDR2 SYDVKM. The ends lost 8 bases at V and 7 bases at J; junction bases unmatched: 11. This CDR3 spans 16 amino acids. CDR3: CASPPPGTSGVNEQFF. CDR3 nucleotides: TGTGCCAGCCCCCCGCCGGGGACTAGCGGGGTTAATGAGCAGTTCTTC.

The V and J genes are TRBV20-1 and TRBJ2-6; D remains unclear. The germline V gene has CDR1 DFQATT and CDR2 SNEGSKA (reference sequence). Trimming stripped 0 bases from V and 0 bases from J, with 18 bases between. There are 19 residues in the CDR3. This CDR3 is CSARDQVLGVHSGANVLTF. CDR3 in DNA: TGCAGTGCTAGAGATCAGGTCCTTGGCGTTCACTCTGGGGCCAACGTCCTGACTTTC.

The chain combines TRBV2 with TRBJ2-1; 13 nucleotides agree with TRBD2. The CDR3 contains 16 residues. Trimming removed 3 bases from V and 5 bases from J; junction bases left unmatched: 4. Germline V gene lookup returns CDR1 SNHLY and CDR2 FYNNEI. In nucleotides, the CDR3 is TGTGCCAGCAGTGATCCGGGACTAGCGGGACACAATGAGCAGTTCTTC. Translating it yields CASSDPGLAGHNEQFF.

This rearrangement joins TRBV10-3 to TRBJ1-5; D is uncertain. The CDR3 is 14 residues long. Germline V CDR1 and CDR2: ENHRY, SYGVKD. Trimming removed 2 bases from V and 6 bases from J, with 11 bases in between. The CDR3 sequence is CAISEGESGQPQHF. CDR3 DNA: TGTGCCATCAGTGAGGGGGAATCCGGTCAGCCCCAGCATTTT.

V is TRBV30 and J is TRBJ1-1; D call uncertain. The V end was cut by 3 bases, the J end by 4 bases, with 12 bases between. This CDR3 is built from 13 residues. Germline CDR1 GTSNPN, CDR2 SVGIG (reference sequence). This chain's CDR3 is CAWSSTWGTEAFF. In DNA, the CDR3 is TGTGCCTGGAGCTCCACCTGGGGCACTGAAGCTTTCTTT.

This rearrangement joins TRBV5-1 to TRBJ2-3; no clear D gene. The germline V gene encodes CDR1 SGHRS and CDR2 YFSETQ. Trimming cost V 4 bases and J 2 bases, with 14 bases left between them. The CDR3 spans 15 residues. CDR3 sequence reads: CASSEAVGHTDTQYF. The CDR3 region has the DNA TGCGCCAGCAGCGAGGCAGTTGGCCACACAGATACGCAGTATTTT.

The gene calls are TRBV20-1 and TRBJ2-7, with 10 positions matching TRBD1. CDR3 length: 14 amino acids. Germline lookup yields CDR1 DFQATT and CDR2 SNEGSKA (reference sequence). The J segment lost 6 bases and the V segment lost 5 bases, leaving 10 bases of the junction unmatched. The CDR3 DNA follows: TGCAGTGCTGCAGCCGGGACAGGGGAAATCGAGCAGTACTTC. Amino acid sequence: CSAAAGTGEIEQYF.

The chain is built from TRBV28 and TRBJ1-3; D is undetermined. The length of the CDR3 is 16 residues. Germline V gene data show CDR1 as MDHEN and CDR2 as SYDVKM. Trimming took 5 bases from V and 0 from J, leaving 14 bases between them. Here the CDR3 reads CASSPYSGYSGNTIYF. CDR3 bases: TGTGCCAGCAGTCCATATTCGGGTTACTCTGGAAACACCATATATTTT.

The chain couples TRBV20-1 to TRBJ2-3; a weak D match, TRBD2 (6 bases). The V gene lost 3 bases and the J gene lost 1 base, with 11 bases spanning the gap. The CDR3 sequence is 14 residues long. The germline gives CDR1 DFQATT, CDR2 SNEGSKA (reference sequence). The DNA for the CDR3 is TGCAGTGCTAGTGGAGGGTCTCGCACAGATACGCAGTATTTT. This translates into CSASGGSRTDTQYF.

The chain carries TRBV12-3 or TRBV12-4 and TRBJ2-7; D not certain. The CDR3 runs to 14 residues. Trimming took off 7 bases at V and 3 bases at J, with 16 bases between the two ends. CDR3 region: CASTTASEDYEQYF. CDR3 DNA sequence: TGTGCCAGCACCACCGCCAGCGAAGACTACGAGCAGTACTTC.

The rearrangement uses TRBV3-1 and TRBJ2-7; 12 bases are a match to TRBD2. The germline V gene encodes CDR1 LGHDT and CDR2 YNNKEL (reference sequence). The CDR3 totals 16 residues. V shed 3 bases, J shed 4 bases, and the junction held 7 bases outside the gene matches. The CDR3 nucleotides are TGTGCCAGCAGCCAGGATACTAGCGGGAGGTCATACGAGCAGTACTTC. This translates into CASSQDTSGRSYEQYF.